Below, one T cell receptor beta chain is given with its context. What it recognizes is unknown. This entry comes from a study of CD8+ T cells in alopecia areata. Study information: The protocol delivered tofacitinib for 6 to 18 months, then withdrew it for 6 months.

Study findings and constraints: Possibly as an HLA-related effect, TCR sharing across patients appeared less clear than in mice.

Following extraction, RNA underwent reverse transcription to cDNA, which served as the sequencing template. Sequencing used immunoSEQ multiplex PCR; TCRdb keeps in-frame clones, though not all of them. This table holds about 140,000 clones, approximately 49% found once. The sequence was collected from a human donor with alopecia areata. The starting material was CD4+ T cells sorted from blood, obtained at week 0.

The CDR3 region is CSVAPRTSGTYEQYF. The CDR3 bases are TGCAGCGTTGCCCCACGGACTAGCGGTACCTACGAGCAGTACTTC. The V gene is TRBV29-1, the J gene TRBJ2-7; 10 nucleotides match TRBD2. The CDR3 is 15 residues long. V lost 4 bases, J lost 2 bases, and 8 bases stayed unmatched. The germline V gene encodes CDR1 SQVTM and CDR2 ANQGSEA.